The rows below give T cell receptor beta chains drawn from one sample of a study of CD8 T cells in ankylosing spondylitis. TCRdb analysed the 5' RACE reads with MiXCR anew, one entry per CDR3 protein. This repertoire shows 300,000 to 400,000 distinct CDR3 sequences, roughly 22% found once; its top ten account for around 14%. The sequenced material came from blood, either unsorted or a sorted T cell fraction (not recorded which). These receptors were obtained from a male donor with ankylosing spondylitis or in good health (not recorded which). Both conserved end residues are part of each CDR3. A D gene is named only where the DNA matches it firmly. Rows give clone size only sometimes, using once, few, many, or a class for an expanded clone.

V	size	length	D	J	DNA	CDR3
TRBV6-5	.	13	.	TRBJ2-2	TGTGCCAGCAGTTACTCTCGCACCGGGGAGCTGTTTTTT	CASSYSRTGELFF
TRBV6-1	.	11	.	TRBJ2-7	TGTGCCAGCAGTCATTGGGGGAACACCAGCTTC	CASSHWGNTSF
TRBV3-1	.	14	.	TRBJ2-5	TGTGCCAGCAGCCCATGGGGTAGCGACGAGACCCAGTACTTC	CASSPWGSDETQYF
TRBV10-2	few	13	.	TRBJ2-7	TGCGCCAGCAGGCCGGACGGAGCCTACGAGCAGTACTTC	CASRPDGAYEQYF
TRBV24-1	.	14	.	TRBJ2-3	TGTGCCACCAGTGGAACCGGGAGCACAGATACGCAGTATTTT	CATSGTGSTDTQYF
TRBV29-1	few	14	.	TRBJ2-2	TGCAGCGTTGACAGGGCCGAGAACACCGGGGAGCTGTTTTTT	CSVDRAENTGELFF
TRBV20-1	.	14	TRBD1	TRBJ1-2	TGCAGTGCTAGAGACCTTGACAGGGATGATGGCTACACCTTC	CSARDLDRDDGYTF
TRBV5-8	few	17	TRBD2	TRBJ2-5	TGTGCCAGCAGCTTGTTAAGGGCTAGCGGGTCGGGGGAGACCCAGTACTTC	CASSLLRASGSGETQYF
TRBV3-1	few	16	.	TRBJ2-3	TGTGCCAGCAGCCAGGCCGGTCAGGGAGTCACAGATACGCAGTATTTT	CASSQAGQGVTDTQYF
TRBV20-1	few	14	.	TRBJ1-3	TGCAGTGCTAGACCGCGGACGGAGGGAAACACCATATATTTT	CSARPRTEGNTIYF
TRBV4-1	.	16	.	TRBJ2-1	TGCGCCAGCAGCCAAGCGGAGCGGGCGCCATACAATGAGCAGTTCTTC	CASSQAERAPYNEQFF
TRBV12-3/TRBV12-4	few	15	.	TRBJ1-1	TGTGCCAGCAGTTTGAGTTCGGCAGGGAACACTGAAGCTTTCTTT	CASSLSSAGNTEAFF
TRBV5-5	.	13	TRBD1	TRBJ2-1	TGTGCCAGCAGCCCACCTCCAGGGGGTGAGCAGTTCTTC	CASSPPPGGEQFF
TRBV11-2	few	17	.	TRBJ2-1	TGTGCCAGCAGCCACCCTGGAGCGGGCCGCTCCTACAATGAGCAGTTCTTC	CASSHPGAGRSYNEQFF
TRBV7-2	.	15	TRBD2	TRBJ2-1	TGTGCCAGCAACCGTCGCGGCGGGGGCTACAATGAGCAGTTCTTC	CASNRRGGGYNEQFF
TRBV6-1	few	11	.	TRBJ2-5	TGTGCCAGCAGTGACGAAGAGACCCAGCACTTC	CASSDEETQHF
TRBV2	few	13	.	TRBJ2-7	TGTGCCAGCAGTGAACTTGCCCACTACGAGCAGTACTTC	CASSELAHYEQYF
TRBV11-1	few	19	.	TRBJ2-6	TGTGCCAGCAGCTTAGCGTTTACAGAACAGGCTGCTGGGGCCAACGTCCTGACTTTC	CASSLAFTEQAAGANVLTF
TRBV11-2	few	15	.	TRBJ2-3	TGTGCCAGCAGCTCGGGCCGGGACCACACAGATACGCAGTATTTT	CASSSGRDHTDTQYF
TRBV29-1	.	13	.	TRBJ2-2	TGCAGCGTGGGGGATCTATCGACCGGGGAGCTGTTTTTT	CSVGDLSTGELFF
TRBV28	.	14	.	TRBJ2-2	TGTGCCAGCCCAGGAGGGAGCAACACCGGGGAGCTGTTTTTT	CASPGGSNTGELFF
TRBV6-2/TRBV6-3	.	16	TRBD2	TRBJ2-1	TGTGCCAGCAGTTACCCCGGCCCGGAGCGGGGGGATGAGCAGTTCTTC	CASSYPGPERGDEQFF
TRBV4-1	.	15	.	TRBJ1-2	TGCGCCAGCAGCCAGGCACCCGGGCTTAACTATGGCTACACCTTC	CASSQAPGLNYGYTF
TRBV3-1	.	15	TRBD2	TRBJ2-1	TGTGCCAGCAGCCAAGTCGCGGGGGTAGGGGATGAGCAGTTCTTC	CASSQVAGVGDEQFF
TRBV6-1	few	19	TRBD2	TRBJ2-1	TGTGCCAGCAGTCCCCTCTATGCTACCGGGACTAGAAATTACAATGAGCAGTTCTTC	CASSPLYATGTRNYNEQFF
TRBV7-7	few	15	.	TRBJ2-5	TGTGCTAGCAGCTTAGCGGTGGGGATGCAAGAGACCCAGTACTTC	CASSLAVGMQETQYF
TRBV29-1	.	13	TRBD1	TRBJ2-7	TGCAGCGTTATTGACAGGGTGAGGAACGAGCAGTACTTC	CSVIDRVRNEQYF
TRBV7-9	.	15	.	TRBJ2-7	TGTGCCAGCAGCGCCTCCTCGACAGGATTATACGAGCAGTACTTC	CASSASSTGLYEQYF
TRBV24-1	.	15	.	TRBJ2-5	TGTGCCACCAGTGATTGGACGGGCGGATGGGAGACCCAGTACTTC	CATSDWTGGWETQYF
TRBV9	.	15	.	TRBJ1-4	TGTGCCAGCAGCGAGGGAGCTCAGACTAATGAAAAACTGTTTTTT	CASSEGAQTNEKLFF
TRBV27	.	14	.	TRBJ2-3	TGTGCCAGCAGCCCCCTCTCAAACACAGATACGCAGTATTTT	CASSPLSNTDTQYF
TRBV6-2/TRBV6-3	.	17	.	TRBJ2-1	TGTGCCAGCAGTTACTCGACGGTTCGGGTCGGGTACAATGAGCAGTTCTTC	CASSYSTVRVGYNEQFF
TRBV7-6	.	15	TRBD2	TRBJ2-1	TGTGCCAGCAGCGCTAGCGGAAACCCCTACAATGAGCAGTTCTTC	CASSASGNPYNEQFF
TRBV18	few	13	.	TRBJ2-7	TGTGCCAGCTCACCGGACCTCCCTAGGGAGCAGTACTTC	CASSPDLPREQYF
TRBV15	many	17	.	TRBJ2-1	TGTGCCACCAGCTGGGGACCGCCAGAGGCTTCCTACAATGAGCAGTTCTTC	CATSWGPPEASYNEQFF
TRBV19	.	13	.	TRBJ2-7	TGTGCCAGTAGTATTACTCCCCTGTCCGAGCAGTACTTC	CASSITPLSEQYF
TRBV19	.	15	TRBD1	TRBJ2-5	TGTGCCAGTACCCCCGGGACAGGGTTCTTGGAGACCCAGTACTTC	CASTPGTGFLETQYF
TRBV5-1	.	14	.	TRBJ1-1	TGCGCCAGCAGCCCCCAGGGTTGGCACACTGAAGCTTTCTTT	CASSPQGWHTEAFF
TRBV12-3/TRBV12-4	few	15	.	TRBJ2-5	TGTGCCAGCAGCAGGACAGCCCTTGCTGGGGAGACCCAGTACTTC	CASSRTALAGETQYF
TRBV9	.	15	TRBD2	TRBJ2-1	TGTGCCAGCAGCCTTAGCGGGGGCCATTACAATGAGCAGTTCTTC	CASSLSGGHYNEQFF
TRBV12-3/TRBV12-4	.	13	.	TRBJ2-3	TGTGCCAGCAGCCAACTTGGGGTAAATACGCAGTATTTT	CASSQLGVNTQYF
TRBV24-1	few	12	.	TRBJ2-1	TGTGCCACCAGTGGCAGGTACAATGAGCAGTTCTTC	CATSGRYNEQFF
TRBV25-1	few	13	.	TRBJ2-6	TGTGCCAGCAGGCCCTCTGGGGCCAACGTCCTGACTTTC	CASRPSGANVLTF